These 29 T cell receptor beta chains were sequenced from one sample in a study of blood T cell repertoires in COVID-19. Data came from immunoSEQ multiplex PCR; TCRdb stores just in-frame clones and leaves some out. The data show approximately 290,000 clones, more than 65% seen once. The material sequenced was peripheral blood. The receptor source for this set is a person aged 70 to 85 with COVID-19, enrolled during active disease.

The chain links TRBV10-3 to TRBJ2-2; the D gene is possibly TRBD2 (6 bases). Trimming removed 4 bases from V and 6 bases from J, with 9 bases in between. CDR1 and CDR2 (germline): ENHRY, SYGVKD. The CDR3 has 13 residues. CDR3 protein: CAISGSGSGELFF. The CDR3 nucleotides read TGTGCCATCAGTGGTAGCGGTTCCGGGGAGCTGTTTTTT.

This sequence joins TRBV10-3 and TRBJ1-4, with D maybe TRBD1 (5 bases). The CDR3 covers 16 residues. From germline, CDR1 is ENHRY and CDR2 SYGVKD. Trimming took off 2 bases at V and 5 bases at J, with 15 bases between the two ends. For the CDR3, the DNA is TGTGCCATCAGTGAGGTATGGGCGGGGGACAATGAAAAACTGTTTTTT. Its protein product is CAISEVWAGDNEKLFF.

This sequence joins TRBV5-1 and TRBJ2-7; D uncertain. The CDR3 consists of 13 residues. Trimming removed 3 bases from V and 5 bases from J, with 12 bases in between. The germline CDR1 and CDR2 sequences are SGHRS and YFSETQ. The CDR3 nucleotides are TGCGCCAGCAGCTCTGTAGTAAATCACGAGCAGTACTTC. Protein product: CASSSVVNHEQYF.

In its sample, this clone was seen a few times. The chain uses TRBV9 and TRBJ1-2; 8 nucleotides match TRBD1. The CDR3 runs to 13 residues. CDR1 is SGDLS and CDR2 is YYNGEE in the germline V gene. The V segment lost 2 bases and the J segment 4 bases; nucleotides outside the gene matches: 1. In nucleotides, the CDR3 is TGTGCCAGCAGCGTGGGACAGGCCTATGGCTACACCTTC. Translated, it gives CASSVGQAYGYTF.

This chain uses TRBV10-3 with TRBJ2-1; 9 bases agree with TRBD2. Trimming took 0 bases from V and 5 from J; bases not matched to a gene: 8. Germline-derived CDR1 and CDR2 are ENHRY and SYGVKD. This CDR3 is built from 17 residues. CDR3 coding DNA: TGTGCCATCAGTGAGTCGAGTGGCGGGGGGGCCAACAATGAGCAGTTCTTC. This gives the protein CAISESSGGGANNEQFF.

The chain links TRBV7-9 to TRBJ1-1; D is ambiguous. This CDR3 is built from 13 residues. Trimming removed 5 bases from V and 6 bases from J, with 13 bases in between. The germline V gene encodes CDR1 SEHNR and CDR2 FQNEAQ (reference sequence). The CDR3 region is CASSLRLPAEAFF. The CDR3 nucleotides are TGTGCCAGCAGCCTCCGACTGCCGGCTGAAGCTTTCTTT. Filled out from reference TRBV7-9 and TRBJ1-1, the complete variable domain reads DTGVSQNPRHKITKRGQNVTFRCDPISEHNRLYWYRQTLGQGPEFLTYFQNEAQLEKSRLLSDRFSAERPKGSFSTLEIQRTEQGDSAMYLCASSLRLPAEAFFGQGTRLTVV.

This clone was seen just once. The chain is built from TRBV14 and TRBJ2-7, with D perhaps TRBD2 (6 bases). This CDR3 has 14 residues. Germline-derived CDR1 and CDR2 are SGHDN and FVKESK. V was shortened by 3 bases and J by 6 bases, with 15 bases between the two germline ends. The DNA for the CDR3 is TGTGCCAGCAGCCAGTCCCGACTAGGCGGCGAGCAGTACTTC. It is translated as CASSQSRLGGEQYF.

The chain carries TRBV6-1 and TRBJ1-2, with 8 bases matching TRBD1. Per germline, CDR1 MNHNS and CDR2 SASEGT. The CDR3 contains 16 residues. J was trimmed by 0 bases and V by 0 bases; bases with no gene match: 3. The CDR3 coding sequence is TGTGCCAGCAGTGAAGCATCGACAGGGGCTAACTATGGCTACACCTTC. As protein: CASSEASTGANYGYTF.

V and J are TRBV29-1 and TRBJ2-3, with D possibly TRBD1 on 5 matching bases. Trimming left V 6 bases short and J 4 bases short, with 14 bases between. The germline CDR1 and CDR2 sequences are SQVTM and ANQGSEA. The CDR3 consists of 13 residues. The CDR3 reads CSVHGLQADTQYF. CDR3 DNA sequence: TGCAGCGTACATGGATTACAGGCAGATACGCAGTATTTT.

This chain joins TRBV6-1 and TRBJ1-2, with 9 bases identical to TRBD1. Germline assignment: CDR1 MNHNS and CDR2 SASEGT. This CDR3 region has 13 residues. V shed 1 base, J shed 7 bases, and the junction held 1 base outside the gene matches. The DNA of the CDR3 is TGTGCCAGCAGTGAAGGGGACAGGGCTGGCTACACCTTC. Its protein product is CASSEGDRAGYTF.

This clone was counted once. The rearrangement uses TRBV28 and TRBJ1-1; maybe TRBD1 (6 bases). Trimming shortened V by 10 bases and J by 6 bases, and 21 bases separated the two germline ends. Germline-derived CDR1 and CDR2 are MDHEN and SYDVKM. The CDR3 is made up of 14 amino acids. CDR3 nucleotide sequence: TGTGCCACCAGGTCCTCGGGACAAGGACCTGAAGCTTTCTTT. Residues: CATRSSGQGPEAFF.

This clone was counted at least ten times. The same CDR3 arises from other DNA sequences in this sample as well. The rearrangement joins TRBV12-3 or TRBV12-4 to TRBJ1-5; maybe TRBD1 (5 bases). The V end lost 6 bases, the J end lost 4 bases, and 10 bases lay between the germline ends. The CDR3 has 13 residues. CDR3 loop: CASRLTDNQPQHF. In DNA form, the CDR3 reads TGTGCCAGCAGACTGACAGATAATCAGCCCCAGCATTTT.

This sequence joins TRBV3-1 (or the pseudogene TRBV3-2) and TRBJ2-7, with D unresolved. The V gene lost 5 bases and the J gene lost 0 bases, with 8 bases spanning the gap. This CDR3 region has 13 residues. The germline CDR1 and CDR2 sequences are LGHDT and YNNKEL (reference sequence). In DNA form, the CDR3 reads TGTGCCAGCAGCAAACAAATCTCCTACGAGCAGTACTTC. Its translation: CASSKQISYEQYF.

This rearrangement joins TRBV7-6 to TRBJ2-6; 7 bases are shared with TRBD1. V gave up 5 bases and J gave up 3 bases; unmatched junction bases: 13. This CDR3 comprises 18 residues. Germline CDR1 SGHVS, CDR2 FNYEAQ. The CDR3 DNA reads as TGTGCCAGCAGCGCCGGGACCAGGGGGTCGGATGGGGCCAACGTCCTGACTTTC. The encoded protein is CASSAGTRGSDGANVLTF. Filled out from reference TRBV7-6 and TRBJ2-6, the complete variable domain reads GAGVSQSPRYKVTKRGQDVALRCDPISGHVSLYWYRQALGQGPEFLTYFNYEAQQDKSGLPNDRFSAERPEGSISTLTIQRTEQRDSAMYRCASSAGTRGSDGANVLTFGAGSRLTVL.

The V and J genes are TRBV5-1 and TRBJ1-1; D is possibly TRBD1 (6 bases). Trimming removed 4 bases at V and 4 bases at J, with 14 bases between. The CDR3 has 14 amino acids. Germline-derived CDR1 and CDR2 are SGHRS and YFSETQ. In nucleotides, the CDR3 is TGCGCCAGCAGCCCACGGACAGCACCCACTGAAGCTTTCTTT. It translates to CASSPRTAPTEAFF.

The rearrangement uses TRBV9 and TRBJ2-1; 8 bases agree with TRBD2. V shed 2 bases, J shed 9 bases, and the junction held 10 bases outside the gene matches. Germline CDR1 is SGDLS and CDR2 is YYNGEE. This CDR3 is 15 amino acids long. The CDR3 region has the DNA TGTGCCAGCAGCGTTAGCGGGAAAGAGTCGGGTGAGCAGTTCTTC. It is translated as CASSVSGKESGEQFF. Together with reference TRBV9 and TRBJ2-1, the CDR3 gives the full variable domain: DSGVTQTPKHLITATGQRVTLRCSPRSGDLSVYWYQQSLDQGLQFLIQYYNGEERAKGNILERFSAQQFPDLHSELNLSSLELGDSALYFCASSVSGKESGEQFFGPGTRLTVL.

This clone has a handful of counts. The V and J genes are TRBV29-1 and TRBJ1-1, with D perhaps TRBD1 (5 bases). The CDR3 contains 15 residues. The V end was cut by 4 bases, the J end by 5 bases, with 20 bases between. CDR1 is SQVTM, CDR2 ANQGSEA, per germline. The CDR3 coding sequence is TGCAGCGTTGTAAGGGCAGGGATTATTATGACTGAAGCTTTCTTT. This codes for CSVVRAGIIMTEAFF.

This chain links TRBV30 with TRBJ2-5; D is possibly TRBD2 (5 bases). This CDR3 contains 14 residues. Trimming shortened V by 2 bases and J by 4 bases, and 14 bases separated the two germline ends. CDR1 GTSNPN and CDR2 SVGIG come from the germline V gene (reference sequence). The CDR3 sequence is CAWSKVRGSETQYF. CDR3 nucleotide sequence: TGTGCCTGGAGTAAGGTACGGGGATCAGAGACCCAGTACTTC. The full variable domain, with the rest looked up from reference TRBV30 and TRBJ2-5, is SQTIHQWPATLVQPVGSPLSLECTVEGTSNPNLYWYRQAAGRGLQLLFYSVGIGQISSEVPQNLSASRPQDRQFILSSKKLLLSDSGFYLCAWSKVRGSETQYFGPGTRLLVL.

CDR3 in amino acids: CATSTLGDRGNTIYF. Here the CDR3 DNA reads TGTGCCACCAGCACCCTAGGGGACAGGGGGAACACCATATATTTT. The rearrangement links TRBV15 to TRBJ1-3, with 11 nucleotides matching TRBD1. The CDR3 is 15 amino acids. Trimming cost V 4 bases and J 7 bases; bases outside gene matches: 6. Germline CDR1 LNHNV, CDR2 YYDKDF (reference sequence).

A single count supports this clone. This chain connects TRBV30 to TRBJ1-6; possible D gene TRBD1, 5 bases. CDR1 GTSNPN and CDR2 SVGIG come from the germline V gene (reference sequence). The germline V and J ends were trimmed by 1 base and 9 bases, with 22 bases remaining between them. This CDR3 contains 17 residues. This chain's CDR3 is CAWSGGLPAAGFSPLHF. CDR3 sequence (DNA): TGTGCCTGGAGTGGGGGACTTCCTGCGGCCGGTTTTTCACCCCTCCACTTT.

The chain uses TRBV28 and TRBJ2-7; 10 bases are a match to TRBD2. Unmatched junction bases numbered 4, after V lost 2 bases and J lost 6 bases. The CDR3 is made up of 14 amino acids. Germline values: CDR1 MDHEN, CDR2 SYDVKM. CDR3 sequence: CASSLLPSGSEQYF. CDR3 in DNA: TGTGCCAGCAGTTTACTTCCTAGCGGGAGCGAGCAGTACTTC.

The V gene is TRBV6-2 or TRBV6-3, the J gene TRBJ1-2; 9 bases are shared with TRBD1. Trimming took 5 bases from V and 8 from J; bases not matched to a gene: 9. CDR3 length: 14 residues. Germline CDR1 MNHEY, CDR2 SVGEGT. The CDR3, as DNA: TGTGCCAGCAGTGATACAGGGGGCTGGAGGGGCTACACCTTC. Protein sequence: CASSDTGGWRGYTF.

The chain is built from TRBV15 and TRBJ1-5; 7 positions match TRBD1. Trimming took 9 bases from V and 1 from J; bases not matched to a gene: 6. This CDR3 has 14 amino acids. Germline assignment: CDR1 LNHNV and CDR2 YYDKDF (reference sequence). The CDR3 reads CATNRGQSNQPQHF. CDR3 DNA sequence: TGTGCCACGAACCGGGGACAGAGCAATCAGCCCCAGCATTTT.

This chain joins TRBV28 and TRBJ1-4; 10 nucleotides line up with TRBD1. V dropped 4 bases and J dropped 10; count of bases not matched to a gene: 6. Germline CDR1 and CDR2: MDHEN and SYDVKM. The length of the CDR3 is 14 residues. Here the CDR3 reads CASSSDRGGGKLFF. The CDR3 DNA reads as TGTGCCAGCAGTTCGGACAGGGGGGGAGGAAAACTGTTTTTT.

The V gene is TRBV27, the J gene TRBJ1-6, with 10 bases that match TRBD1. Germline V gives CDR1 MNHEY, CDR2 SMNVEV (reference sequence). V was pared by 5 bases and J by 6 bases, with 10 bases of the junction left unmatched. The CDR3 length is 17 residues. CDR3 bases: TGTGCCAGCAGTCCTTTCGCCGGGACAGGGGCTAATTCACCCCTCCACTTT. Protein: CASSPFAGTGANSPLHF.

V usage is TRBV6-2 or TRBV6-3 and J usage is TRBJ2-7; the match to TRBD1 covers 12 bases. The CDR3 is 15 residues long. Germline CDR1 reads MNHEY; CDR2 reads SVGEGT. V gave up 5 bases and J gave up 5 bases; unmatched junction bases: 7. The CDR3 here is CASSQPGQGAHEQYF. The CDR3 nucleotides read TGTGCCAGCAGTCAACCGGGACAGGGGGCCCACGAGCAGTACTTC.

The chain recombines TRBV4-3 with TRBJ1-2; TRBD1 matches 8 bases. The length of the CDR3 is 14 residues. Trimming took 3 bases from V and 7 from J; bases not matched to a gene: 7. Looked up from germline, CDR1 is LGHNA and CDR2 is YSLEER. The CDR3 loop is CASSQQGAQGGYTF. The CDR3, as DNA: TGCGCCAGCAGCCAGCAGGGGGCACAAGGTGGCTACACCTTC.

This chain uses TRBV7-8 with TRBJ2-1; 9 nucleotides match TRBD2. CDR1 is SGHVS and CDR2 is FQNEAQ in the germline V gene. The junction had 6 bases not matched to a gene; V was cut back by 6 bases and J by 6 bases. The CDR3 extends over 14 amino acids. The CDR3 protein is CASRWTSATNEQFF. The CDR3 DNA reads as TGTGCCAGCAGATGGACTAGCGCAACCAATGAGCAGTTCTTC.

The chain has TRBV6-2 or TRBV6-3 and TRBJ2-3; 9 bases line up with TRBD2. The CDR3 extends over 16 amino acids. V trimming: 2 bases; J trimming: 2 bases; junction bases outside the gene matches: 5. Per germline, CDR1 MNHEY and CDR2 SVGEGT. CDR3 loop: CASSYAGGLNTDTQYF. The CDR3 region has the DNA TGTGCCAGCAGTTACGCGGGAGGGCTTAACACAGATACGCAGTATTTT.